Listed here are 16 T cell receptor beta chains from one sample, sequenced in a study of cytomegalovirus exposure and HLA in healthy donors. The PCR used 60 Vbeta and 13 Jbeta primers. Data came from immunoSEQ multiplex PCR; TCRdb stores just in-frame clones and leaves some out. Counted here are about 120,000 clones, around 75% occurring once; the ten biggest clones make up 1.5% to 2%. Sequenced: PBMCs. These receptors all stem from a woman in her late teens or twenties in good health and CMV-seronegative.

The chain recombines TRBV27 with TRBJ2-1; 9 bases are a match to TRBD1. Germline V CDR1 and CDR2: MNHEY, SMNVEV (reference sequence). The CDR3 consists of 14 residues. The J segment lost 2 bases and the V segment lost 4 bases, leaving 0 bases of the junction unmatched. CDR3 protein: CASSWDRAYNEQFF. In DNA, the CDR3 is TGTGCCAGCAGTTGGGACAGGGCCTACAATGAGCAGTTCTTC.

The CDR3 reads CASSYSSSGVSYEQYF. The CDR3 DNA follows: TGTGCCAGCAGTTACTCGAGTAGCGGGGTTTCCTACGAGCAGTACTTC. The rearrangement links TRBV6-5 to TRBJ2-7; 8 bases are shared with TRBD2. Per germline, CDR1 MNHEY and CDR2 SVGAGI. J gave up 1 base and V 0 bases, and 5 bases lay outside the gene matches. CDR3 length equals 16 residues.

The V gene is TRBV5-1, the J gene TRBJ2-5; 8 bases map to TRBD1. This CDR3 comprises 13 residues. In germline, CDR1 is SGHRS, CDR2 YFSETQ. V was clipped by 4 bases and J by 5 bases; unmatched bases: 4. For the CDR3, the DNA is TGCGCCAGCAGCCTGGGACAGGCGGAGACCCAGTACTTC. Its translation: CASSLGQAETQYF.

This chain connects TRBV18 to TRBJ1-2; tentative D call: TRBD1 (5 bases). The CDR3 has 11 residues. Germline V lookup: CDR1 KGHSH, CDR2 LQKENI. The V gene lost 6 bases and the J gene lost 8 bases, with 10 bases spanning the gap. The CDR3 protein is CASSGGKGYTF. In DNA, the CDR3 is TGTGCCAGCTCCGGGGGAAAAGGCTACACCTTC.

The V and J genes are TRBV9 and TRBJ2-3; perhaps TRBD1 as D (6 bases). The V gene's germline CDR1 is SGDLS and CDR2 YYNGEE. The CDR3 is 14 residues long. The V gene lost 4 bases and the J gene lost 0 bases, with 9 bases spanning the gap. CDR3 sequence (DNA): TGTGCCAGCAGCTCAGGGGCTAGCACAGATACGCAGTATTTT. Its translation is CASSSGASTDTQYF.

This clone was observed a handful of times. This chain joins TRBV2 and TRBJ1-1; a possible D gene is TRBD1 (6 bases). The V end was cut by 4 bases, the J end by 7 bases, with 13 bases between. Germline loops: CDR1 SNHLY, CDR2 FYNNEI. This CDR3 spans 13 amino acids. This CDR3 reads CASSVIRQVEAFF. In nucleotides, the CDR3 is TGTGCCAGCAGTGTCATTAGACAGGTTGAAGCTTTCTTT.

The CDR3 DNA reads as TGTGCCAGCAGCGTAGATACAGGAGAAGCTAACTATGGCTACACCTTC. Translation: CASSVDTGEANYGYTF. The chain is built from TRBV9 and TRBJ1-2; D is possibly TRBD1 (5 bases). Trimming took 0 bases from V and 0 from J, leaving 12 bases between them. The CDR3 extends over 16 amino acids. The germline gives CDR1 SGDLS, CDR2 YYNGEE.

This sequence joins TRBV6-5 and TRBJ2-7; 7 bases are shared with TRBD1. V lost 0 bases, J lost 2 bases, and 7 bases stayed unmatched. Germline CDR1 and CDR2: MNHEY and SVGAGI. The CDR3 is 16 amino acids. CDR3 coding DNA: TGTGCCAGCAGTTACTCGACCGGGACAGCTCCCTACGAGCAGTACTTC. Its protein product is CASSYSTGTAPYEQYF.

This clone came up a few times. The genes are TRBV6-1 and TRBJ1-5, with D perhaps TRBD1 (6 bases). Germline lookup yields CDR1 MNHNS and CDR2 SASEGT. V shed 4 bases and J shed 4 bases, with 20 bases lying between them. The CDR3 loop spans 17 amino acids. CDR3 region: CASSVGGAVGGNQPQHF. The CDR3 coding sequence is TGTGCCAGCAGTGTAGGGGGAGCCGTTGGGGGAAATCAGCCCCAGCATTTT.

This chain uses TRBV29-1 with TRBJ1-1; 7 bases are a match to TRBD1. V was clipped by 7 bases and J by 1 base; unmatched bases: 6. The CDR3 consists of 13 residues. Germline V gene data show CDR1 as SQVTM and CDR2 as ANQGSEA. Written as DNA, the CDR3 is TGCAGCGCGAAGGGGGCGGGGAACACTGAAGCTTTCTTT. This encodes CSAKGAGNTEAFF.

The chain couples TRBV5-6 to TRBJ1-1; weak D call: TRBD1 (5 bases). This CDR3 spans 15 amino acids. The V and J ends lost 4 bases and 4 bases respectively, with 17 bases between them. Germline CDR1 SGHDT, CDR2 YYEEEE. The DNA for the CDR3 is TGTGCCAGCAGCCCCACGCCGGGGGGAGGCACTGAAGCTTTCTTT. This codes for CASSPTPGGGTEAFF.

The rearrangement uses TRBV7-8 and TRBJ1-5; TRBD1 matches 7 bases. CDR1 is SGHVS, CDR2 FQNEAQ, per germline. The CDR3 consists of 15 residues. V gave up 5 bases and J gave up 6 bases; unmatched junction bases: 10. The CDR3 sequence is CASSPRDSLSQPQHF. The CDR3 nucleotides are TGTGCCAGCAGCCCCCGGGACAGTCTGTCTCAGCCCCAGCATTTT.

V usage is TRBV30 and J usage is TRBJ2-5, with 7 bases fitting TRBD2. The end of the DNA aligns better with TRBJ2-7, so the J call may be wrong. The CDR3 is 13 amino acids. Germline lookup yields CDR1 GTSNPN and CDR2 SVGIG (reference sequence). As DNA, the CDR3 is TGTGCCCTCCAGCGCGGGGGAGGCTACGAGCAGTACTTC. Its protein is CALQRGGGYEQYF.

The CDR3 reads CASSPRAGVNTEAFF. CDR3 coding DNA: TGTGCCAGCAGCCCTAGGGCCGGGGTGAACACTGAAGCTTTCTTT. The chain has TRBV5-5 and TRBJ1-1; D unclear. V lost 4 bases and J lost 0, with 13 bases in between. The germline V gene has CDR1 SGHKS and CDR2 YYEKEE (reference sequence). The CDR3 length is 15 residues.

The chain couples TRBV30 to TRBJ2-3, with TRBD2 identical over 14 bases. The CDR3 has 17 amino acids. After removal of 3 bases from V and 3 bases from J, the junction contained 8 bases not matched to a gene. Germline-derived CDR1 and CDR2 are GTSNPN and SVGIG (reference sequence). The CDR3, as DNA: TGTGCCTGGAGCGCACGGACTAGCGGGGGGAGAACAGATACGCAGTATTTT. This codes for CAWSARTSGGRTDTQYF.

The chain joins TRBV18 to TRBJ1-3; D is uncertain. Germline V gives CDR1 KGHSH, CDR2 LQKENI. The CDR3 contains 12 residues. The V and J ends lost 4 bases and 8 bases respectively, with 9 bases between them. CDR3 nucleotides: TGTGCCAGCTCACGACCACGGGACACCATATATTTT. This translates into CASSRPRDTIYF.